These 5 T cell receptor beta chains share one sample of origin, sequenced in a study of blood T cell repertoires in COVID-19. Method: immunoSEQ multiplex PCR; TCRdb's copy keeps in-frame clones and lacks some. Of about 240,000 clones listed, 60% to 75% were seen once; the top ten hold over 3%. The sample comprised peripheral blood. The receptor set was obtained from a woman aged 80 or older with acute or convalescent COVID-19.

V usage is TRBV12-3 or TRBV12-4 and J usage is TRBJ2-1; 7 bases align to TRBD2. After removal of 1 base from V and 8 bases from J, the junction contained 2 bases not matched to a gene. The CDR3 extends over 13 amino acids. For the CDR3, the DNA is TGTGCCAGCAGTTTAGGGCTAGCGGATGAGCAGTTCTTC. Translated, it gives CASSLGLADEQFF.

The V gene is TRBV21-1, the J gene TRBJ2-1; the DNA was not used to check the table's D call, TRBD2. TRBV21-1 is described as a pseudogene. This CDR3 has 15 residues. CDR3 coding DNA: TGTGCCAGCAGCACGGGACTGATCCCTTACAATGAGCAGTTCTTC. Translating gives CASSTGLIPYNEQFF.

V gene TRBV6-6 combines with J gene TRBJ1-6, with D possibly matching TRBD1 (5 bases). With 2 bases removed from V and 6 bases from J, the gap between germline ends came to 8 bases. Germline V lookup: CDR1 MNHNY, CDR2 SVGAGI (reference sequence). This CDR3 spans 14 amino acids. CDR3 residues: CASSYPDSNSPLHF. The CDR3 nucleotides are TGTGCCAGCAGTTACCCTGACAGTAATTCACCCCTCCACTTT.

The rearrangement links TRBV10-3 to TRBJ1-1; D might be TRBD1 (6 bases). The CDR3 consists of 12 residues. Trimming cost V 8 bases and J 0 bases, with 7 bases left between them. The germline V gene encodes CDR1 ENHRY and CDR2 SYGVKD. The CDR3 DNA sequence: TGTGCCATCCGGGACATGAACACTGAAGCTTTCTTT. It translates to CAIRDMNTEAFF.

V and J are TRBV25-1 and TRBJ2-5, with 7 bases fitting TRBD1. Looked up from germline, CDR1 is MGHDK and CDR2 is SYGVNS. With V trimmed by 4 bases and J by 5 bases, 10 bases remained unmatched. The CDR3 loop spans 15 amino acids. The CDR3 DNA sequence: TGTGCCAGCAGTGTATCCACAGGGGTGGGGGAGACCCAGTACTTC. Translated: CASSVSTGVGETQYF.